This TCR beta chain was found in a study of cytomegalovirus exposure and HLA in healthy donors. Study overall: HLA-typed donors were the source of about 85 million unique TCRs held in an early data release.

This CDR3 contains 15 residues. V lost 6 bases, J lost 10 bases, and 6 bases stayed unmatched. Germline lookup yields CDR1 ENHRY and CDR2 SYGVKD. The PCR was carried out with 60 Vbeta primers and 13 Jbeta primers. This table comes from immunoSEQ multiplex PCR, and its TCRdb copy is limited to in-frame clones, with some not included. There are under 200,000 clones in the sample; roughly 79% occur only once, and around 7% lies in the top ten. The chain couples TRBV10-3 to TRBJ2-1; 16 bases are a match to TRBD2. This clonotype was sampled from a woman aged 40-49 years in good health and CMV-seropositive. The sample comprised PBMCs. DNA of the CDR3: TGTGCCATCAGGGGGACTAGCGGGGGGGAGGGCGAGCAGTTCTTC. This translates into CAIRGTSGGEGEQFF.